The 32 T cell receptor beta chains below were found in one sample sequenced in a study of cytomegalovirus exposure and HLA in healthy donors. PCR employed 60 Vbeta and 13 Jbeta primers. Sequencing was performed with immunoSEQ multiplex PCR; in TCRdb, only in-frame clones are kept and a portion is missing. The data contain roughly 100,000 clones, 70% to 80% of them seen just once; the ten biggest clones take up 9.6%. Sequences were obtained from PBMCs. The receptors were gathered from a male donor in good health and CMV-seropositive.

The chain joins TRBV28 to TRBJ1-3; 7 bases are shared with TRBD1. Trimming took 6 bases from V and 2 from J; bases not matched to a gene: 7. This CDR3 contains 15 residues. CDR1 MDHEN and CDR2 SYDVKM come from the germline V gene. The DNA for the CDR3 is TGTGCCAGCAGAGAGGGGGCGAACCCTGGAAACACCATATATTTT. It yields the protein CASREGANPGNTIYF.

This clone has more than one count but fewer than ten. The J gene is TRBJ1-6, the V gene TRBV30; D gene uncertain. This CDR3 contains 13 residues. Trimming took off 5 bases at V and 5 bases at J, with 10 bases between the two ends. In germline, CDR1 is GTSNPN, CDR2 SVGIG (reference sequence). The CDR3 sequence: CAWGRRDNSPLHF. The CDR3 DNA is TGTGCCTGGGGCCGACGGGATAATTCACCCCTCCACTTT.

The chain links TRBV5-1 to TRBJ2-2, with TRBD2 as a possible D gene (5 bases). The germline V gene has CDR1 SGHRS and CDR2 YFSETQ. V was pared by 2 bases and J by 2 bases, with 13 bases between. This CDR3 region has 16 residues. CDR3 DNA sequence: TGCGCCAGCAGCTTCGACGTCGAGGGTAACACCGGGGAGCTGTTTTTT. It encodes CASSFDVEGNTGELFF.

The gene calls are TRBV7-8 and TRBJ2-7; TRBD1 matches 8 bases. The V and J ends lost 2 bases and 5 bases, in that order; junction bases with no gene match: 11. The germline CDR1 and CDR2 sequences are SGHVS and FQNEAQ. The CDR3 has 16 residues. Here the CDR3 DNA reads TGTGCCAGCAGCTTAACCCCGGACAGGGTAAGCAACGAGCAGTACTTC. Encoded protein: CASSLTPDRVSNEQYF.

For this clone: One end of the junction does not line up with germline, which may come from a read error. As DNA, the CDR3 is TGTGCTAGCAGCTTCGAGATCACAGATACGCAGTATTTT. It is translated as CASSFEITDTQYF. The chain recombines TRBV7-7 with TRBJ2-3; D is unclear. Germline V gene sequence: CDR1 SSHAT, CDR2 FNYEAQ (reference sequence). CDR3 size: 13 residues.

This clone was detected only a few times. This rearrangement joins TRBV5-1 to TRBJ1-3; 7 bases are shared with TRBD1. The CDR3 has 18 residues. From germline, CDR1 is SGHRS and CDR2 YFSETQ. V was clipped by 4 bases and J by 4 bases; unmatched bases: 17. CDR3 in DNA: TGCGCCAGCAGCGAATTCTTAGTCGGGACAGTAGCGGGAAACACCATATATTTT. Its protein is CASSEFLVGTVAGNTIYF.

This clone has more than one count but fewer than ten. CDR3 sequence reads: CASSGIAGVFPDTQYF. The CDR3 nucleotides read TGTGCCAGCAGTGGAATAGCGGGAGTTTTTCCAGATACGCAGTATTTT. This chain uses TRBV27 with TRBJ2-3, with 9 positions matching TRBD2. The CDR3 consists of 16 residues. The V segment lost 5 bases and the J segment 4 bases; nucleotides outside the gene matches: 10. In germline, CDR1 is MNHEY, CDR2 SMNVEV (reference sequence).

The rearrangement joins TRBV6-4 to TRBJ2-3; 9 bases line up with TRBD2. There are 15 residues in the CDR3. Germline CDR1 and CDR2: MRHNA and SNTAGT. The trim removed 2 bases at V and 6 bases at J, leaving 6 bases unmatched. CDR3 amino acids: CASSDGAGGLDTQYF. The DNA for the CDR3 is TGTGCCAGCAGTGACGGAGCGGGAGGTTTGGATACGCAGTATTTT.

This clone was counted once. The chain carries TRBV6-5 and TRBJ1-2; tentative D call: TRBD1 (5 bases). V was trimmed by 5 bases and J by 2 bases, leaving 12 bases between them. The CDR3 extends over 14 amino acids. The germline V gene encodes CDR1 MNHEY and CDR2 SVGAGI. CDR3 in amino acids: CASSGAGSNYGYTF. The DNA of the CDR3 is TGTGCCAGCAGTGGGGCAGGGTCCAACTATGGCTACACCTTC.

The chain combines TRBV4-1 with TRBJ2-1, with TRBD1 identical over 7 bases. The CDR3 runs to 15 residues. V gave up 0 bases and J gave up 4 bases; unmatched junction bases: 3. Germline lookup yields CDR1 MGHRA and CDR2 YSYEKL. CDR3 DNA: TGCGCCAGCAGCCAAGAAACAGGGGCTTACAATGAGCAGTTCTTC. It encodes CASSQETGAYNEQFF.

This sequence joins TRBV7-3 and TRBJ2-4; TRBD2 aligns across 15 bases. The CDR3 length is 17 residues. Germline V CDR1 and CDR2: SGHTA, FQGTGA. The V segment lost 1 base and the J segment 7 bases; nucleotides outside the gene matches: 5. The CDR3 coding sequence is TGTGCCAGCAGCTTAAGGGGACTAGCGGGAGGAGAGAACATTCAGTACTTC. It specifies CASSLRGLAGGENIQYF.

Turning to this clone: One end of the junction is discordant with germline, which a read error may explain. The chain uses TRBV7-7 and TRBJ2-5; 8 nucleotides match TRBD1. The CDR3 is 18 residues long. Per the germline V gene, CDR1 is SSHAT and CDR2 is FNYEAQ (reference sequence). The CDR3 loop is CASSSAPGQVNLGETQYF. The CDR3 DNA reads TGTGCTAGCAGCTCAGCCCCGGGACAGGTCAATCTCGGAGAGACCCAGTACTTC.

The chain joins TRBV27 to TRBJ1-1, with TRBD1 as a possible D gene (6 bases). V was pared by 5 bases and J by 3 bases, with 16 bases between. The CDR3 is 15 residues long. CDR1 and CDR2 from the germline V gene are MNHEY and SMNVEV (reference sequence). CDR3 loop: CASSRGRAGDTEAFF. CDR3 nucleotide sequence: TGTGCCAGCAGTCGAGGCAGGGCAGGGGACACTGAAGCTTTCTTT.

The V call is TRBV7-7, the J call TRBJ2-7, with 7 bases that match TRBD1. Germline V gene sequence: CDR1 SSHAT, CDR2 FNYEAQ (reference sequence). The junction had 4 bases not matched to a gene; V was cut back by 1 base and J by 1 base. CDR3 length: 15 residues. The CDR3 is CASSLGQGDSYEQYF. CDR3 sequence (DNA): TGTGCCAGCAGCTTAGGCCAGGGGGATTCCTACGAGCAGTACTTC.

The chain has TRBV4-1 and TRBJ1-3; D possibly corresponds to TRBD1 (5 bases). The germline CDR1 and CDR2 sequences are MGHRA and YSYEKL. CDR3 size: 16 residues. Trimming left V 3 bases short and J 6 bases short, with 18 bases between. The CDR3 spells CASSHSPRVVENTIYF. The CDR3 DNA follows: TGCGCCAGCAGCCATTCACCCAGGGTCGTTGAAAACACCATATATTTT.

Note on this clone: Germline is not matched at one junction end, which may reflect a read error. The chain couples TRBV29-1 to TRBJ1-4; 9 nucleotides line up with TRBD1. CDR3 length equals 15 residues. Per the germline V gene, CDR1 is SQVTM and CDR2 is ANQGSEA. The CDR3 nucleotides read TGCGGCGTCTCGGGACAGGGAGCAACTAATGAAAAACTGTTTTTT. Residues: CGVSGQGATNEKLFF.

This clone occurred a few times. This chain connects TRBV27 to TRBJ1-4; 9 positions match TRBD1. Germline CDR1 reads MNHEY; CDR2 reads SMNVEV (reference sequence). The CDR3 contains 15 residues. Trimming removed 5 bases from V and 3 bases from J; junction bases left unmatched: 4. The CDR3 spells CASSPNRGPNEKLFF. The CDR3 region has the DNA TGTGCCAGCAGTCCTAACAGGGGGCCTAATGAAAAACTGTTTTTT.

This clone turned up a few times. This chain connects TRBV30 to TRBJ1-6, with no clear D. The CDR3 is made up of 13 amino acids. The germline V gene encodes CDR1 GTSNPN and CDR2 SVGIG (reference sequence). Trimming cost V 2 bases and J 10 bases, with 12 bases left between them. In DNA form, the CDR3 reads TGTGCCTGGAGTAACGGGATAAGGTCACCCCTCCACTTT. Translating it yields CAWSNGIRSPLHF.

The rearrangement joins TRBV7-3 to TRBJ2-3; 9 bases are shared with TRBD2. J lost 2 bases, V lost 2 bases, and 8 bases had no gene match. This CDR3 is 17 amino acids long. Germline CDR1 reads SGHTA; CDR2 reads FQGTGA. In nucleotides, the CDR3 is TGTGCCAGCAGCTTATCGGTAGCGGGAGCCTTCACAGATACGCAGTATTTT. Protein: CASSLSVAGAFTDTQYF.

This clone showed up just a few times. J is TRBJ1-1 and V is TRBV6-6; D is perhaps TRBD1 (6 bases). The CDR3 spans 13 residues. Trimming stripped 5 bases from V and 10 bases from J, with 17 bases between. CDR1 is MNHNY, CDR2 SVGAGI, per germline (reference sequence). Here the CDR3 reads CASSDTTGQGAFF. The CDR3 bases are TGTGCCAGCAGTGACACAACAGGGCAAGGAGCTTTCTTT.

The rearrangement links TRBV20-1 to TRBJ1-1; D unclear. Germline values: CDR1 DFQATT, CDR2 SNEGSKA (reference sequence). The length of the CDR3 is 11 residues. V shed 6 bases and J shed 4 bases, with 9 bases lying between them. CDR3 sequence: CSAEVGTEAFF. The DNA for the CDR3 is TGCAGTGCCGAGGTAGGCACTGAAGCTTTCTTT.

CDR3 residues: CASKVTFSGSYEQYF. In nucleotides, the CDR3 is TGTGCCAGTAAGGTGACATTTTCAGGGTCCTACGAGCAGTACTTC. This chain uses TRBV2 with TRBJ2-7, with TRBD1 as a possible D gene (5 bases). With 9 bases removed from V and 1 base from J, the gap between germline ends came to 19 bases. Germline V gene sequence: CDR1 SNHLY, CDR2 FYNNEI. The CDR3 extends over 15 amino acids.

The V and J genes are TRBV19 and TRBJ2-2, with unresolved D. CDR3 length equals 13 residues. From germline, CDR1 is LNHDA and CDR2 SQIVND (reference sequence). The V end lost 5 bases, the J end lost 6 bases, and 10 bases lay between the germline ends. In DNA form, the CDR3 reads TGTGCCAGTAGTCTGACTGGCTCCGGGGAGCTGTTTTTT. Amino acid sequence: CASSLTGSGELFF.

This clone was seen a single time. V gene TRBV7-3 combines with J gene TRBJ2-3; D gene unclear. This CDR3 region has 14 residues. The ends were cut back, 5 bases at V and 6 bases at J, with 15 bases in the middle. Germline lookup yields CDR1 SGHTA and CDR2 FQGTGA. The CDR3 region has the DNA TGTGCCAGCAGCCCCAACGGTCTCTTTGATACGCAGTATTTT. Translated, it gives CASSPNGLFDTQYF.

CDR3 nucleotide sequence: TGTGCCAGCAGTTTCTACCGATCCAATCAGCCCCAGCATTTT. Protein: CASSFYRSNQPQHF. The rearrangement links TRBV28 to TRBJ1-5, with unresolved D. The V end was cut by 3 bases, the J end by 3 bases, with 9 bases between. This CDR3 spans 14 amino acids. In germline, CDR1 is MDHEN, CDR2 SYDVKM.

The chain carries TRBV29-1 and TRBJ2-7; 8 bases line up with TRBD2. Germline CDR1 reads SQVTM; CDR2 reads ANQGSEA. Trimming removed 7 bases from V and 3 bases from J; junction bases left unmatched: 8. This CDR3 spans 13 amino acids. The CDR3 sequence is CSAALAGGYEQYF. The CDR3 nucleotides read TGCAGCGCTGCCCTTGCGGGAGGCTACGAGCAGTACTTC.

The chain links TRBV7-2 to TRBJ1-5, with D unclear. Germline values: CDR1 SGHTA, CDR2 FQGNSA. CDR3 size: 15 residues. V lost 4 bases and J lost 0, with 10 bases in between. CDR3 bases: TGTGCCAGCAGCTCGAGCAGCGATAGCAATCAGCCCCAGCATTTT. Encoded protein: CASSSSSDSNQPQHF.

CDR3: CASSFPGPGTGNEQYF. CDR3 bases: TGTGCCAGCAGTTTTCCCGGTCCCGGGACAGGGAACGAGCAGTACTTC. The J gene is TRBJ2-5, the V gene TRBV28; 9 nucleotides line up with TRBD1. The J call may be mistaken, given a closer DNA end match to TRBJ2-7. The germline V gene has CDR1 MDHEN and CDR2 SYDVKM. This CDR3 has 16 residues.

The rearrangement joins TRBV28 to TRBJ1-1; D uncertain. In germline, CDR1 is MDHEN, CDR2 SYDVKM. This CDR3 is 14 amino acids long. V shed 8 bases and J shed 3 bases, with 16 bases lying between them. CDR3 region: CASSETAGDTEAFF. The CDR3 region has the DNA TGTGCCAGCTCGGAGACGGCGGGAGACACTGAAGCTTTCTTT.

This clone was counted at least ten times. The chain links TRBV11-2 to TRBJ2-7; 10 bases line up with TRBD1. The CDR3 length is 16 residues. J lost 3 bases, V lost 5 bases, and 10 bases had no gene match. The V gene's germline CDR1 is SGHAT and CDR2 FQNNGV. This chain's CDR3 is CASSHPDRGDHYEQYF. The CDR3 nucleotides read TGTGCCAGCAGCCATCCGGACAGGGGGGATCACTACGAGCAGTACTTC.

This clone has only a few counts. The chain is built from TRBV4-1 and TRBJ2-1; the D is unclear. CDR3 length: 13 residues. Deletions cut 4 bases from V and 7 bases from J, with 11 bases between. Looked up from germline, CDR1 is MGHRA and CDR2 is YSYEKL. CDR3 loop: CASSRQLRNEQFF. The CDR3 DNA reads TGCGCCAGCAGCCGCCAACTTCGGAATGAGCAGTTCTTC.

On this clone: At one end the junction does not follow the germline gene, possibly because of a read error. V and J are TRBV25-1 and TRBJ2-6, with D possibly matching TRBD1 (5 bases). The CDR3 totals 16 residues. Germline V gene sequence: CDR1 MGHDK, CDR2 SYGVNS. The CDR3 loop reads CASSESRASGANGLTF. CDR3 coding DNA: TGTGCCAGCAGTGAATCAAGGGCTTCTGGGGCCAACGGCCTGACTTTC.